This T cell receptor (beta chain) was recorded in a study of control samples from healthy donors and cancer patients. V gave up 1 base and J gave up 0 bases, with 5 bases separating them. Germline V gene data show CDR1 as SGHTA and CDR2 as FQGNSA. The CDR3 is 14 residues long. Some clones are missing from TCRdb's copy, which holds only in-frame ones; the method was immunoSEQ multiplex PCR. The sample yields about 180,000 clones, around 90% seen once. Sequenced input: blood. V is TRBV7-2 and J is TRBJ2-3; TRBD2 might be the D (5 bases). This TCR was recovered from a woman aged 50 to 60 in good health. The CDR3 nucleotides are TGTGCCAGCAGCTTAGGGACTAGCACAGATACGCAGTATTTT. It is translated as CASSLGTSTDTQYF.